This T cell receptor beta chain was identified during a study of identical twins. Study observations and caveats: Researchers reported excess low generation probability among twin-shared out-of-frame alpha sequences. Beta out-of-frame sequences displayed a weaker excess of sharing between twins.

V was pared by 3 bases and J by 5 bases, with 9 bases of the junction left unmatched. This CDR3 is built from 15 residues. Turning to this clonotype: Its antigen is unidentified.

TCRdb passed the 5' RACE reads through MiXCR, listing each CDR3 protein once. There are 510,000 or so distinct CDR3 sequences in the sample; 15% occur only once, and roughly 0.46% lies in the top ten. These data also formed part of another study, on yellow fever vaccine responses in identical twins.

The chain links TRBV12-3 or TRBV12-4 to TRBJ2-5; 7 nucleotides align to TRBD1. The clonotype was recovered from a woman younger than 35 in good health. Sequenced material: CD4+ T cells sorted from blood. This CDR3 reads CASSFQGGLVETQYF. In DNA, the CDR3 is TGTGCCAGCAGTTTTCAAGGGGGCTTAGTCGAGACCCAGTACTTC.